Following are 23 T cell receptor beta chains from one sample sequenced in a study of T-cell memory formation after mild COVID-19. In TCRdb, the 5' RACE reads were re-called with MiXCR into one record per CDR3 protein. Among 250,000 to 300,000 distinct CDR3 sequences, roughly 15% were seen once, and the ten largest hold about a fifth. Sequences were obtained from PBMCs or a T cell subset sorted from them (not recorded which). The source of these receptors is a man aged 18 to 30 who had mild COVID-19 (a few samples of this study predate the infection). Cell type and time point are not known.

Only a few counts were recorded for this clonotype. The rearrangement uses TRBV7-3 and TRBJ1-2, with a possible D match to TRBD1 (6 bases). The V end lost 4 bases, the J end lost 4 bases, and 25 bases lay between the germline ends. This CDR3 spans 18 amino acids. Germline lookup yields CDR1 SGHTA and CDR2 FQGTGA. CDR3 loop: CASSSDEGEGRFGYGYTF. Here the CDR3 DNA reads TGTGCCAGCAGCTCGGACGAGGGGGAGGGTCGCTTTGGCTATGGCTACACCTTC.

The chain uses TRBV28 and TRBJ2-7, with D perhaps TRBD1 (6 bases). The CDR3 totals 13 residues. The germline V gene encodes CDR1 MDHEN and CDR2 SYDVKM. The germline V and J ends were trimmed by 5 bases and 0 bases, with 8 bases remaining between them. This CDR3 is CASSRDTSYEQYV. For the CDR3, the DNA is TGTGCCAGCAGTCGGGACACCTCCTACGAGCAGTACGTC.

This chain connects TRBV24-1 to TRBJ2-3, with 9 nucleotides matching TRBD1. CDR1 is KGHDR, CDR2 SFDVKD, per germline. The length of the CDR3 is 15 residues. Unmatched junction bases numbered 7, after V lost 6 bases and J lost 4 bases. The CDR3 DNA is TGTGCCACCAGTTTCGGACAGGGGAGGGCAGATACGCAGTATTTT. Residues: CATSFGQGRADTQYF.

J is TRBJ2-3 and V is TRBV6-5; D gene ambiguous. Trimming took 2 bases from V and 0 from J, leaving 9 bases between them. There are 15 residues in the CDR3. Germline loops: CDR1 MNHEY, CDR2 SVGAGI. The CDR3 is CASSYGSISTDTQYF. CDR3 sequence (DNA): TGTGCCAGCAGTTACGGCAGCATCAGCACAGATACGCAGTATTTT.

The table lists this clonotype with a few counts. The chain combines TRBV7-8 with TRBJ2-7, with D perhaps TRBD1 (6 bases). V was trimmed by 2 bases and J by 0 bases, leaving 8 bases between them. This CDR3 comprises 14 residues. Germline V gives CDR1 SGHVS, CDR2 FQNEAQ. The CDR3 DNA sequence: TGTGCCAGCAGCTTACTGGACAGCTCCTACGAGCAGTACTTC. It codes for CASSLLDSSYEQYF.

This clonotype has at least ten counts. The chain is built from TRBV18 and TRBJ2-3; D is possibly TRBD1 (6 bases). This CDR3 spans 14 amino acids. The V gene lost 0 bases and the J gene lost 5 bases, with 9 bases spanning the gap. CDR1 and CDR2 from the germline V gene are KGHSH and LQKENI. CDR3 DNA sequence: TGTGCCAGCTCACCACCCGAGGGGGTAGATACGCAGTATTTT. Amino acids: CASSPPEGVDTQYF.

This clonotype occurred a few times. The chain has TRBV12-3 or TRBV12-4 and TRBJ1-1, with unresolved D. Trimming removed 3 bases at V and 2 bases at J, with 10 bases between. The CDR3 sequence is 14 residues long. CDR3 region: CASSFWQLNTEAFF. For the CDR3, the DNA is TGTGCCAGCAGTTTTTGGCAGCTCAACACTGAAGCTTTCTTT.

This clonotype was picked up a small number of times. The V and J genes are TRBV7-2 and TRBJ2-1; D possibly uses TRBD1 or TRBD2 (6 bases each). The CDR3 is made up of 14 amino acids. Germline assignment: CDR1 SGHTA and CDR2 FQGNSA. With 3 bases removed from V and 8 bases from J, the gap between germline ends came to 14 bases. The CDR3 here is CASSLLRGVDEQFF. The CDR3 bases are TGTGCCAGCAGCTTGTTGAGGGGGGTGGATGAGCAGTTCTTC. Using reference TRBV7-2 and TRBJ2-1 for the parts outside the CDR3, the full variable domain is GAGVSQSPSNKVTEKGKDVELRCDPISGHTALYWYRQSLGQGLEFLIYFQGNSAPDKSGLPSDRFSAERTGGSVSTLTIQRTQQEDSAVYLCASSLLRGVDEQFFGPGTRLTVL.

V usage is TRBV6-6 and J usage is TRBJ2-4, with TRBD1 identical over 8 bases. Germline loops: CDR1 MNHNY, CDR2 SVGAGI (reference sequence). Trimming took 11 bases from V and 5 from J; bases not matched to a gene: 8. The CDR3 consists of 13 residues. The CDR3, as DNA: TGTGCCGGCAAACAGACAGGGGAAAACATTCAGTACTTC. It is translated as CAGKQTGENIQYF.

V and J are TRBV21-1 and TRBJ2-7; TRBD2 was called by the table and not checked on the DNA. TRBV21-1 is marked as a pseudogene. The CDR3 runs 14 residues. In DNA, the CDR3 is TGTGCCAGCAGTAGACTAGCGGGGTGGGGCGAGCAGTACTTC. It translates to CASSRLAGWGEQYF.

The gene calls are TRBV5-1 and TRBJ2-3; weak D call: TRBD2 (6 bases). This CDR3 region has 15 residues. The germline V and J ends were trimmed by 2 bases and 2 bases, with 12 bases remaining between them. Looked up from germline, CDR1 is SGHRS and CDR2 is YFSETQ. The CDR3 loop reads CASSLAGPPTDTQYF. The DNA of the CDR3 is TGCGCCAGCAGCTTAGCGGGCCCCCCCACAGATACGCAGTATTTT.

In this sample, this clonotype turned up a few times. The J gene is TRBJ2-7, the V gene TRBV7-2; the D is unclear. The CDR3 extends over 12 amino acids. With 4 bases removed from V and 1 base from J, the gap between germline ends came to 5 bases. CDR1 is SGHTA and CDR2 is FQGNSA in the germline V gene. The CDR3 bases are TGTGCCAGCAGCTCCGAATCCTACGAGCAGTACTTC. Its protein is CASSSESYEQYF. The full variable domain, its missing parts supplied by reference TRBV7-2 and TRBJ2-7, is GAGVSQSPSNKVTEKGKDVELRCDPISGHTALYWYRQSLGQGLEFLIYFQGNSAPDKSGLPSDRFSAERTGGSVSTLTIQRTQQEDSAVYLCASSSESYEQYFGPGTRLTVT.

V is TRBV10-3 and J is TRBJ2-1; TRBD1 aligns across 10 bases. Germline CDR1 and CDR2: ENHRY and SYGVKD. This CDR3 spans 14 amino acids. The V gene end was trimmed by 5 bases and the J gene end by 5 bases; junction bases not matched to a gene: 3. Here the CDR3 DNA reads TGTGCCATCAGTTCCGGGACAGGGGACAATGAGCAGTTCTTC. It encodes CAISSGTGDNEQFF.

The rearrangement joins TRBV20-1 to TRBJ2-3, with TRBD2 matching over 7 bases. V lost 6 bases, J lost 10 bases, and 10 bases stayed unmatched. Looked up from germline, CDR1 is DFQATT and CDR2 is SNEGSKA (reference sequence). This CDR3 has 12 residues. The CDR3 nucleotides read TGCAGTGCACCCCCAGCGGGGCTCTCGCAGTATTTT. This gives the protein CSAPPAGLSQYF.

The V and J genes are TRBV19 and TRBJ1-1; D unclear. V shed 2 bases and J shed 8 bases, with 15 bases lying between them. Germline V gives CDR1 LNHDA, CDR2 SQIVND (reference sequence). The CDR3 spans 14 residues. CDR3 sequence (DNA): TGTGCCAGTAGTATAATTGGCAGCTCAAGCGAAGCTTTCTTT. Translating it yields CASSIIGSSSEAFF.

The CDR3 DNA follows: TGCAGTGCTAGGGTACTAGGGACAGGGAATCAGCCCCAGCATTTT. Its protein is CSARVLGTGNQPQHF. This chain joins TRBV20-1 and TRBJ1-5; 9 nucleotides agree with TRBD1. The CDR3 is made up of 15 amino acids. Germline values: CDR1 DFQATT, CDR2 SNEGSKA (reference sequence). The V and J ends lost 3 bases and 4 bases, in that order; junction bases with no gene match: 7.

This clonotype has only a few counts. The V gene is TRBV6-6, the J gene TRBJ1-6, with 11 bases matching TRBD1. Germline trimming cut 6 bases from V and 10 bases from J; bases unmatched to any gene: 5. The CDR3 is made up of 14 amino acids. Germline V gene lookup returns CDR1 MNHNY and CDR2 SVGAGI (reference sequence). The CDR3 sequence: CASSRGQGGSPLHF. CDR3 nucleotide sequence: TGTGCCAGCAGCAGGGGACAGGGGGGATCACCCCTCCACTTT.

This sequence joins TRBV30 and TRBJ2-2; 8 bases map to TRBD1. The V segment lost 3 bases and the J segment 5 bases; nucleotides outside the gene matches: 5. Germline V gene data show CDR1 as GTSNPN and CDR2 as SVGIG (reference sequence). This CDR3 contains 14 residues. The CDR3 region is CAWRWQGATGELFF. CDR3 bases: TGTGCCTGGAGGTGGCAGGGGGCTACCGGGGAGCTGTTTTTT.

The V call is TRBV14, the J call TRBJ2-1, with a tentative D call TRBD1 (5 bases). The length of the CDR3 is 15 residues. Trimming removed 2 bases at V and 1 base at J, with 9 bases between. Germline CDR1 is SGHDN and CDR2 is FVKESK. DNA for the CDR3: TGTGCCAGCAGCCAATTTCAGGGATCCTACAATGAGCAGTTCTTC. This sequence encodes CASSQFQGSYNEQFF.

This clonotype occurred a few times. CDR3 nucleotides: TGTGCCAGCAGAGAGACAGCTTTCTATGGCTACACCTTC. It yields the protein CASRETAFYGYTF. V gene TRBV12-3 or TRBV12-4 combines with J gene TRBJ1-2, with D possibly matching TRBD1 (5 bases). The CDR3 totals 13 residues. V was clipped by 6 bases and J by 4 bases, with 12 bases between them.

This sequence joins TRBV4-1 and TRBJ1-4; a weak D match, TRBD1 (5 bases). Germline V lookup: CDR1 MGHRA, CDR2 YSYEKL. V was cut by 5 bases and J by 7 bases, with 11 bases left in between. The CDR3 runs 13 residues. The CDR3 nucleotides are TGCGCCAGCAGCAGGGAAGGGGTTGAAAAACTGTTTTTT. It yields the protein CASSREGVEKLFF.

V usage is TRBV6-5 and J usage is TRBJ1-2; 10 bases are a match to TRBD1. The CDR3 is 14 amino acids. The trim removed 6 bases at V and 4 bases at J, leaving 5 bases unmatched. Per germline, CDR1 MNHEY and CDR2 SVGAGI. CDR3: CASSRDRGFYGYTF. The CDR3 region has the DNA TGTGCCAGCAGCAGGGACAGGGGTTTCTATGGCTACACCTTC.

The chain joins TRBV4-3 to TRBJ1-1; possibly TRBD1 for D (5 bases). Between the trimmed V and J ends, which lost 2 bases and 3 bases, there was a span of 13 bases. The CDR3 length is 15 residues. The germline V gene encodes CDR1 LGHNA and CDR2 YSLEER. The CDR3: CASSQFQGWDTEAFF. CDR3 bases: TGCGCCAGCAGCCAATTTCAGGGTTGGGACACTGAAGCTTTCTTT.